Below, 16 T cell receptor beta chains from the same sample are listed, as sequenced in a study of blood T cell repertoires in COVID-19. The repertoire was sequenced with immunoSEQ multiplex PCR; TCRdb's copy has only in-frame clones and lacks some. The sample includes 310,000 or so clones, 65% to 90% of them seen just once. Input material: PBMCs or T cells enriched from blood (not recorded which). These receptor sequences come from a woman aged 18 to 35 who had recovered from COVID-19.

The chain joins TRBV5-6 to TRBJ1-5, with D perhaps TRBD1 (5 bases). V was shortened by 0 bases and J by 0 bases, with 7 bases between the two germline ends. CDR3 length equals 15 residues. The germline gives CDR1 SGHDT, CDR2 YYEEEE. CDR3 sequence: CASSLGTTSNQPQHF. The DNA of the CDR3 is TGTGCCAGCAGCTTGGGGACAACTAGCAATCAGCCCCAGCATTTT.

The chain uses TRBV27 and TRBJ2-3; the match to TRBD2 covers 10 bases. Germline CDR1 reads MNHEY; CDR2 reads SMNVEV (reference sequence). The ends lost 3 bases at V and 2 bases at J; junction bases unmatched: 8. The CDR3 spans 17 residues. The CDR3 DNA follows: TGTGCCAGCAGTTTTCTCAGCGGGGGGGCTTACACAGATACGCAGTATTTT. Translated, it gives CASSFLSGGAYTDTQYF.

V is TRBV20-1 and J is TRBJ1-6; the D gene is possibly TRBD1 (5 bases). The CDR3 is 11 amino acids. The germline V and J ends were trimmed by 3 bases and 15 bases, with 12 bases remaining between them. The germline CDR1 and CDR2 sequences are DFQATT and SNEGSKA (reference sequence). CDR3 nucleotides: TGCAGTGCTAGCAACCATAGGGGCCTCCACTTT. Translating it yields CSASNHRGLHF.

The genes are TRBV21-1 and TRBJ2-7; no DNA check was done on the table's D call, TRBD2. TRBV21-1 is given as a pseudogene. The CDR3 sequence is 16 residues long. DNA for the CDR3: TGTGCCAGCAGCAAAAAACCCCTCCACTACTACTACGAGCAGTACTTC. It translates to CASSKKPLHYYYEQYF.

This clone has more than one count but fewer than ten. The CDR3 reads CASSRDRGRGEQYF. The CDR3, as DNA: TGTGCCAGCAGCCGCGACAGGGGGCGCGGGGAGCAGTACTTC. The chain recombines TRBV7-6 with TRBJ2-7, with 10 bases fitting TRBD1. The V gene's germline CDR1 is SGHVS and CDR2 FNYEAQ. The CDR3 spans 14 residues. J was trimmed by 7 bases and V by 5 bases; bases with no gene match: 8.

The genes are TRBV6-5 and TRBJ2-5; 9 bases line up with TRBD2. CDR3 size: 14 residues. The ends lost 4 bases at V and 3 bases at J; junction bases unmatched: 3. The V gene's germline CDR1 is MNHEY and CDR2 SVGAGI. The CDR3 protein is CASSSGLAEETQYF. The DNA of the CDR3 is TGTGCCAGCAGTTCGGGACTAGCCGAAGAGACCCAGTACTTC.

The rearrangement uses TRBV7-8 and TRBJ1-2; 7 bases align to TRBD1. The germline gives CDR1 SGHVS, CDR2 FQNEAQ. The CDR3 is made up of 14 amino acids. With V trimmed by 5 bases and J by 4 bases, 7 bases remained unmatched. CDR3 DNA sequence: TGTGCCAGCAGCGCAGATACAGGGGCCTATGGCTACACCTTC. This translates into CASSADTGAYGYTF.

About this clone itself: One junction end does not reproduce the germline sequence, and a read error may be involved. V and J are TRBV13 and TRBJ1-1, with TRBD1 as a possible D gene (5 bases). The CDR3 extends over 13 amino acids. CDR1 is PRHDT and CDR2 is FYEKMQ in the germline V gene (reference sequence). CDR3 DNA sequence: TGTGCCAGCAGTTTAGACAGAGCAGGTGTTGTTTTCTTT. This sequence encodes CASSLDRAGVVFF.

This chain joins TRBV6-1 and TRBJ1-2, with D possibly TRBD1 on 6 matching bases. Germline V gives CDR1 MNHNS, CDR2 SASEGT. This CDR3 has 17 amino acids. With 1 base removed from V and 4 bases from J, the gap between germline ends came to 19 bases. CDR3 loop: CASSEGSLIGQLYGYTF. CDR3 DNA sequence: TGTGCCAGCAGTGAAGGGAGTCTCATCGGACAGCTCTATGGCTACACCTTC.

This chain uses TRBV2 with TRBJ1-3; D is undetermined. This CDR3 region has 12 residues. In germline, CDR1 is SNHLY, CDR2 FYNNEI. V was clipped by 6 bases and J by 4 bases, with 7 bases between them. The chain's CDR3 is CASSTDGNTIYF. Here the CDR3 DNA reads TGTGCCAGCAGCACAGACGGAAACACCATATATTTT.

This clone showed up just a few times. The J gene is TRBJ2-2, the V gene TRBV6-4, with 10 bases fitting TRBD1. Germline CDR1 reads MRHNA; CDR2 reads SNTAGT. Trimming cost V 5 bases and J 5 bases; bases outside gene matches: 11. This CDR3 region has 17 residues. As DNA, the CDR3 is TGTGCCAGCAGTAGAGATCCGACAGGGGGCTCTACCGGGGAGCTGTTTTTT. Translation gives CASSRDPTGGSTGELFF.

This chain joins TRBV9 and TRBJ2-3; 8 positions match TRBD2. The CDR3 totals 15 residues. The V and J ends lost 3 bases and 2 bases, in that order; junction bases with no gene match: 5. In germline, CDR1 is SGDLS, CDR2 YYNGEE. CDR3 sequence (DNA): TGTGCCAGCAGCGGGGTAGCGGGGTACACAGATACGCAGTATTTT. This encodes CASSGVAGYTDTQYF. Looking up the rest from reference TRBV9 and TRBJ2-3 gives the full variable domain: DSGVTQTPKHLITATGQRVTLRCSPRSGDLSVYWYQQSLDQGLQFLIQYYNGEERAKGNILERFSAQQFPDLHSELNLSSLELGDSALYFCASSGVAGYTDTQYFGPGTRLTVL.

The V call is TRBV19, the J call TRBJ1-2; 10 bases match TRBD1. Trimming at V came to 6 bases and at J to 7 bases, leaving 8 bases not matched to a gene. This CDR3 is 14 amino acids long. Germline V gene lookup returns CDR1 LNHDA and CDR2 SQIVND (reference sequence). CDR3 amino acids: CASSQDRGRSGYTF. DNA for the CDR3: TGTGCCAGTAGCCAAGACAGGGGGCGATCTGGCTACACCTTC.

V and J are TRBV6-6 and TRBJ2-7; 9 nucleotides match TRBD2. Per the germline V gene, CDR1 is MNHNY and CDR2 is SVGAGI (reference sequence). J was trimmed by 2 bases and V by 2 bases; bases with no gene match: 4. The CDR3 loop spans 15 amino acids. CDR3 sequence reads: CASSYGSGSAYEQYF. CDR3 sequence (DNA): TGTGCCAGCAGTTACGGTAGCGGGAGCGCCTACGAGCAGTACTTC.

The CDR3 protein is CASSQERTGPGDTEAFF. For the CDR3, the DNA is TGCGCCAGCAGCCAAGAGCGGACAGGACCCGGGGACACTGAAGCTTTCTTT. The chain carries TRBV4-1 and TRBJ1-1, with TRBD1 matching over 7 bases. CDR1 and CDR2 from the germline V gene are MGHRA and YSYEKL. V trimming: 0 bases; J trimming: 3 bases; junction bases outside the gene matches: 10. This CDR3 comprises 17 residues.

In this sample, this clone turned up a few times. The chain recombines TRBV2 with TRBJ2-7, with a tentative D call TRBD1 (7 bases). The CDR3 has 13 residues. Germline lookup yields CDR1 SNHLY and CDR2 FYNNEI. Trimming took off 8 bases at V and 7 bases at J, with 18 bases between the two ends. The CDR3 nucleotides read TGTGCCAGCGGTCAGGGGGGCGCGAGGGAGCAGTACTTC. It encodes CASGQGGAREQYF.